The 30 T cell receptor beta chains given below trace back to one sample, sequenced in a study of early T cells in non-severe SARS-CoV-2 infection. From the 5' RACE reads, TCRdb called clonotypes with MiXCR, one entry per CDR3 protein. The sample has under 60,000 distinct CDR3 sequences, about 10% seen once. The material sequenced was whole blood, taken at baseline. The receptor source for this set is an adult who was a healthcare worker with PCR-confirmed SARS-CoV-2 infection or an uninfected control (not recorded which).

This chain connects TRBV20-1 to TRBJ2-5; D perhaps matches TRBD2 (7 bases). The CDR3 is 14 amino acids. Germline V gene lookup returns CDR1 DFQATT and CDR2 SNEGSKA (reference sequence). The germline V and J ends were trimmed by 6 bases and 9 bases, with 23 bases remaining between them. In DNA, the CDR3 is TGCAGTGCCTCGAGGAAGGCTGGGGAGGGGGCCCAGTACTTC. It yields the protein CSASRKAGEGAQYF.

This clonotype was recorded many times. The chain couples TRBV27 to TRBJ1-4; TRBD1 aligns across 9 bases. J gave up 8 bases and V 5 bases, and 3 bases lay outside the gene matches. The V gene's germline CDR1 is MNHEY and CDR2 SMNVEV (reference sequence). The CDR3 spans 13 residues. In DNA, the CDR3 is TGTGCCAGCAGTAGACAGGGGGGCGAAAAACTGTTTTTT. Amino acids: CASSRQGGEKLFF.

This sequence joins TRBV15 and TRBJ2-7; D uncertain. Trimming shortened V by 0 bases and J by 5 bases, and 11 bases separated the two germline ends. The CDR3 is made up of 14 amino acids. Looked up from germline, CDR1 is LNHNV and CDR2 is YYDKDF (reference sequence). This CDR3 is CATSRDPVYDEQYF. The CDR3 DNA follows: TGTGCCACCAGCAGAGATCCAGTCTACGACGAGCAGTACTTC.

The chain combines TRBV19 with TRBJ2-1; TRBD1 matches at 9 bases. Germline assignment: CDR1 LNHDA and CDR2 SQIVND (reference sequence). CDR3 length: 15 amino acids. J lost 4 bases, V lost 5 bases, and 6 bases had no gene match. The CDR3 coding sequence is TGTGCCAGTAGTGTACAGGGGGCTACATACAATGAGCAGTTCTTC. It encodes CASSVQGATYNEQFF.

This clonotype was detected ten times or more. J is TRBJ2-1 and V is TRBV6-6, with 8 bases aligning to TRBD2. V gave up 2 bases and J gave up 8 bases; unmatched junction bases: 11. CDR1 and CDR2 from the germline V gene are MNHNY and SVGAGI (reference sequence). The CDR3 spans 16 residues. The CDR3 loop reads CASSYQPTSASDEQFF. CDR3 DNA sequence: TGTGCCAGCAGTTACCAGCCGACTAGCGCATCCGATGAGCAGTTCTTC.

Ten or more counts support this clonotype. This chain uses TRBV19 with TRBJ2-2; TRBD2 agrees at 9 bases. Germline CDR1 reads LNHDA; CDR2 reads SQIVND (reference sequence). Unmatched junction bases numbered 8, after V lost 5 bases and J lost 7 bases. The CDR3 is 15 amino acids. DNA for the CDR3: TGTGCCAGTAGTTGGCGGGAGGGCCTTATCGGGGAGCTGTTTTTT. It codes for CASSWREGLIGELFF. The full variable domain, with the rest looked up from reference TRBV19 and TRBJ2-2, is DGGITQSPKYLFRKEGQNVTLSCEQNLNHDAMYWYRQDPGQGLRLIYYSQIVNDFQKGDIAEGYSVSREKKESFPLTVTSAQKNPTAFYLCASSWREGLIGELFFGEGSRLTVL.

The rearrangement links TRBV6-5 to TRBJ1-1; D gene uncertain. CDR1 and CDR2 from the germline V gene are MNHEY and SVGAGI. The CDR3 is made up of 14 amino acids. The V and J ends lost 7 bases and 1 base respectively, with 13 bases between them. CDR3 sequence (DNA): TGTGCCAGCAATGCCTGGACGGGGAACACTGAAGCTTTCTTT. It specifies CASNAWTGNTEAFF.

This chain connects TRBV7-9 to TRBJ2-7, with D possibly TRBD1 on 5 matching bases. The germline V gene encodes CDR1 SEHNR and CDR2 FQNEAQ (reference sequence). The V end lost 5 bases, the J end lost 0 bases, and 11 bases lay between the germline ends. This CDR3 contains 14 residues. CDR3 sequence reads: CASSLDGHSYEQYF. The DNA of the CDR3 is TGTGCCAGCAGCCTCGACGGACACTCCTACGAGCAGTACTTC. Full variable domain (remainder filled in from reference TRBV7-9 and TRBJ2-7): DTGVSQNPRHKITKRGQNVTFRCDPISEHNRLYWYRQTLGQGPEFLTYFQNEAQLEKSRLLSDRFSAERPKGSFSTLEIQRTEQGDSAMYLCASSLDGHSYEQYFGPGTRLTVT.

This clonotype was counted only a few times. This chain connects TRBV12-3 or TRBV12-4 to TRBJ1-3; TRBD1 is a possible D gene (6 bases). The CDR3 has 16 amino acids. The V end lost 6 bases, the J end lost 3 bases, and 18 bases lay between the germline ends. CDR3 sequence: CASSLGQPYHGNTIYF. The DNA of the CDR3 is TGTGCCAGCAGCTTGGGACAACCCTATCATGGAAACACCATATATTTT.

This clonotype showed up many times. The V and J genes are TRBV20-1 and TRBJ1-2; D is ambiguous. V lost 6 bases and J 8 bases, leaving 16 bases between the germline ends. Germline-derived CDR1 and CDR2 are DFQATT and SNEGSKA (reference sequence). This CDR3 has 12 amino acids. This CDR3 is CSASLRDYGYTF. For the CDR3, the DNA is TGCAGTGCCAGCTTGCGAGATTACGGCTACACCTTC.

This chain connects TRBV12-3 or TRBV12-4 to TRBJ1-2; D is unresolved. Deletions cut 5 bases from V and 5 bases from J, with 12 bases between. This CDR3 has 13 amino acids. This chain's CDR3 is CASSPDSSYGYTF. The CDR3 region has the DNA TGTGCCAGCAGTCCTGATAGTTCTTATGGCTACACCTTC.

The V gene is TRBV12-3 or TRBV12-4, the J gene TRBJ1-1; 9 bases agree with TRBD1. This CDR3 contains 15 residues. The J segment lost 2 bases and the V segment lost 4 bases, leaving 5 bases of the junction unmatched. CDR3 bases: TGTGCCAGCAGTTCTGGGGACAGGGCTAACACTGAAGCTTTCTTT. Protein product: CASSSGDRANTEAFF.

This clonotype has just a few counts. The chain has TRBV20-1 and TRBJ2-5, with TRBD2 matching over 8 bases. With 3 bases clipped from V and 4 bases from J, the junction kept 7 bases outside the gene matches. The CDR3 is 14 residues long. The germline V gene encodes CDR1 DFQATT and CDR2 SNEGSKA (reference sequence). The CDR3 DNA sequence: TGCAGTGCTAGGGAATCGGGGGGGAGAGAGACCCAGTACTTC. Amino acids: CSARESGGRETQYF.

The chain joins TRBV18 to TRBJ1-5; TRBD1 matches at 8 bases. CDR1 and CDR2 from the germline V gene are KGHSH and LQKENI. The CDR3 totals 15 residues. Germline trimming cut 8 bases from V and 4 bases from J; bases unmatched to any gene: 10. DNA for the CDR3: TGTGCCAGCAGGGGACAGGATCTGGGGAATCAGCCCCAGCATTTT. Amino acids: CASRGQDLGNQPQHF.

The sample holds a few counts of this clonotype. V usage is TRBV20-1 and J usage is TRBJ1-5; D remains unclear. V gave up 3 bases and J gave up 0 bases, with 9 bases separating them. The CDR3 is 14 amino acids. The germline V gene has CDR1 DFQATT and CDR2 SNEGSKA (reference sequence). The CDR3 nucleotides read TGCAGTGCTAGGGACGTAAATAGCAATCAGCCCCAGCATTTT. The encoded protein is CSARDVNSNQPQHF.

The sample holds many counts of this clonotype. The genes are TRBV20-1 and TRBJ1-6; no clear D. This CDR3 region has 15 residues. Germline V gene lookup returns CDR1 DFQATT and CDR2 SNEGSKA (reference sequence). V lost 3 bases, J lost 0 bases, and 9 bases lay in between. CDR3 nucleotides: TGCAGTGCTAGGTCCGCAAGCTCCTATAATTCACCCCTCCACTTT. This sequence encodes CSARSASSYNSPLHF.

The sample holds many counts of this clonotype. The rearrangement links TRBV7-2 to TRBJ1-1; no definite D call. Trimming removed 3 bases from V and 1 base from J, with 9 bases in between. The germline CDR1 and CDR2 sequences are SGHTA and FQGNSA. The CDR3 runs to 14 residues. For the CDR3, the DNA is TGTGCCAGCAGCTTGCTTCCAAAGAACACTGAAGCTTTCTTT. Translation: CASSLLPKNTEAFF.

In this sample, this clonotype turned up many times. The chain carries TRBV21-1 and TRBJ1-6. TRBV21-1 constitutes a pseudogene. The CDR3 covers 13 residues. The CDR3 DNA is TGTGCCAGCAGCATGTACTGGAGGTCACCCCTCCACTTT. This codes for CASSMYWRSPLHF.

This clonotype showed up just a few times. The chain recombines TRBV6-4 with TRBJ2-2, with D perhaps matching TRBD1 (6 bases). CDR3 length: 14 amino acids. V lost 5 bases and J 4 bases, leaving 11 bases between the germline ends. From germline, CDR1 is MRHNA and CDR2 SNTAGT. CDR3 nucleotides: TGTGCCAGCAGTCCCCAGGGGAGCACCGGGGAGCTGTTTTTT. Amino acid sequence: CASSPQGSTGELFF.

The table lists this clonotype with a few counts. The chain combines TRBV9 with TRBJ2-3; D remains ambiguous. Trimming stripped 0 bases from V and 9 bases from J, with 5 bases between. The CDR3 totals 11 residues. Germline-derived CDR1 and CDR2 are SGDLS and YYNGEE. CDR3 nucleotides: TGTGCCAGCAGCGTAGGGAGAACGCAGTATTTT. Translated: CASSVGRTQYF.

This sequence joins TRBV6-5 and TRBJ2-7, with 10 nucleotides matching TRBD1. The germline gives CDR1 MNHEY, CDR2 SVGAGI. V was clipped by 4 bases and J by 7 bases; unmatched bases: 7. There are 14 residues in the CDR3. The CDR3 protein is CASSSTGTGVEQYF. The CDR3, as DNA: TGTGCCAGCAGTTCGACCGGGACAGGGGTTGAGCAGTACTTC.

The chain links TRBV5-1 to TRBJ2-3; D remains ambiguous. The CDR3 loop spans 14 amino acids. Per the germline V gene, CDR1 is SGHRS and CDR2 is YFSETQ. With 2 bases removed from V and 2 bases from J, the gap between germline ends came to 9 bases. The CDR3: CASSFGRATDTQYF. In DNA form, the CDR3 reads TGCGCCAGCAGCTTCGGCAGAGCCACAGATACGCAGTATTTT.

This clonotype was seen many times. V usage is TRBV9 and J usage is TRBJ2-5; D is unclear. The V gene lost 0 bases and the J gene lost 5 bases, with 11 bases spanning the gap. The CDR3 is 14 residues long. The germline V gene encodes CDR1 SGDLS and CDR2 YYNGEE. CDR3 amino acids: CASSVEDFSETQYF. The CDR3 coding sequence is TGTGCCAGCAGCGTAGAAGATTTCTCGGAGACCCAGTACTTC.

This clonotype was picked up a small number of times. The V and J genes are TRBV20-1 and TRBJ2-5, with D tentatively TRBD2 (5 bases). The CDR3 totals 15 residues. Germline-derived CDR1 and CDR2 are DFQATT and SNEGSKA (reference sequence). Trimming pared 3 bases from V and 0 bases from J, leaving 14 bases between. The CDR3 DNA follows: TGCAGTGCTAGGACCAGGACGGGAAACCAAGAGACCCAGTACTTC. It translates to CSARTRTGNQETQYF.

This chain connects TRBV29-1 to TRBJ1-4; a weak D match, TRBD1 (5 bases). CDR3 length: 12 residues. Germline V gives CDR1 SQVTM, CDR2 ANQGSEA. V lost 6 bases, J lost 4 bases, and 9 bases lay in between. CDR3 amino acids: CSVGLHNEKLFF. CDR3 DNA: TGCAGCGTGGGACTGCATAATGAAAAACTGTTTTTT.

This clonotype turned up a few times. This chain joins TRBV12-3 or TRBV12-4 and TRBJ1-2; D call uncertain. V was pared by 6 bases and J by 3 bases, with 11 bases between. There are 13 residues in the CDR3. The chain's CDR3 is CASRARTDYGYTF. The CDR3 DNA reads TGTGCCAGCAGAGCCCGGACTGACTATGGCTACACCTTC.

The chain has TRBV6-5 and TRBJ1-2, with D tentatively TRBD1 (5 bases). Germline CDR1 reads MNHEY; CDR2 reads SVGAGI. This CDR3 has 14 amino acids. V dropped 5 bases and J dropped 6 bases, with 16 bases sitting between them. CDR3 in DNA: TGTGCCAGCAGTCGACAGCCAATCCGGGATGGCTACACCTTC. Translating it yields CASSRQPIRDGYTF.

V and J are TRBV5-4 and TRBJ1-4, with D unresolved. The length of the CDR3 is 14 residues. Germline lookup yields CDR1 SGHNT and CDR2 YYREEE (reference sequence). V was trimmed by 4 bases and J by 5 bases, leaving 12 bases between them. The CDR3 DNA follows: TGTGCCAGCAGCCCCGGGCAGCCCAATGAAAAACTGTTTTTT. Amino acids: CASSPGQPNEKLFF.

At least ten counts were recorded for this clonotype. The chain recombines TRBV5-4 with TRBJ2-2; D possibly corresponds to TRBD2 (6 bases). This CDR3 region has 14 residues. CDR1 and CDR2 from the germline V gene are SGHNT and YYREEE (reference sequence). Deletions cut 4 bases from V and 4 bases from J, with 11 bases between. CDR3 in amino acids: CASSLGGVTGELFF. The CDR3 DNA sequence: TGTGCCAGCAGCCTAGGAGGGGTCACCGGGGAGCTGTTTTTT. The full variable domain, rest sourced from reference TRBV5-4 and TRBJ2-2, is ETGVTQSPTHLIKTRGQQVTLRCSSQSGHNTVSWYQQALGQGPQFIFQYYREEENGRGNFPPRFSGLQFPNYSSELNVNALELDDSALYLCASSLGGVTGELFFGEGSRLTVL.

The V gene is TRBV11-2, the J gene TRBJ2-5; possibly TRBD2 for D (6 bases). CDR3 length equals 14 residues. Germline-derived CDR1 and CDR2 are SGHAT and FQNNGV. Trimming shortened V by 5 bases and J by 1 base, and 11 bases separated the two germline ends. DNA for the CDR3: TGTGCCAGCAGCGAAAAGCGGGCCCAAGAGACCCAGTACTTC. Translated, it gives CASSEKRAQETQYF.